Listed below are T cell receptor beta chains from one sample, sequenced in a study of identical twins. MiXCR, run by TCRdb on the 5' RACE reads, gives a single entry per CDR3 protein. The sample lists roughly 1.6 million distinct CDR3 sequences, around a third occurring once. Material: cord blood. The receptors shown here come from a newborn girl in good health. The conserved cysteine and the conserved F or W are not part of the CDR3 here. The D gene is left open where the match is weak. The size field is filled for only some rows; it gives once, few, many or a size class.

V	J	size	D	length	CDR3
TRBV9	TRBJ2-7	few	TRBD2	12	ASSQTSAAYEQY
TRBV15	TRBJ2-7	few	TRBD1	13	ATSRYRGRGYEQY
TRBV28	TRBJ2-7	-	-	12	ASSLLLAPYEQY
TRBV16	TRBJ2-5	few	-	11	ASSQEVKETQY
TRBV10-3	TRBJ2-3	many	-	12	AISDAGRTDTQY
TRBV12-3/TRBV12-4	TRBJ1-2	-	TRBD1	12	ASSMYRGHGGYT
TRBV6-1	TRBJ1-2	-	TRBD1	14	ASSDPTGGANYGYT
TRBV13	TRBJ2-7	-	TRBD2	14	ASSIGLAGGMAEQY
TRBV10-3	TRBJ1-2	-	-	11	AISDSANYGYT
TRBV10-3	-	-	-	15	AISETIQGTRIETQY
TRBV20-1	-	-	TRBD2	13	SARESLAGGYEQY